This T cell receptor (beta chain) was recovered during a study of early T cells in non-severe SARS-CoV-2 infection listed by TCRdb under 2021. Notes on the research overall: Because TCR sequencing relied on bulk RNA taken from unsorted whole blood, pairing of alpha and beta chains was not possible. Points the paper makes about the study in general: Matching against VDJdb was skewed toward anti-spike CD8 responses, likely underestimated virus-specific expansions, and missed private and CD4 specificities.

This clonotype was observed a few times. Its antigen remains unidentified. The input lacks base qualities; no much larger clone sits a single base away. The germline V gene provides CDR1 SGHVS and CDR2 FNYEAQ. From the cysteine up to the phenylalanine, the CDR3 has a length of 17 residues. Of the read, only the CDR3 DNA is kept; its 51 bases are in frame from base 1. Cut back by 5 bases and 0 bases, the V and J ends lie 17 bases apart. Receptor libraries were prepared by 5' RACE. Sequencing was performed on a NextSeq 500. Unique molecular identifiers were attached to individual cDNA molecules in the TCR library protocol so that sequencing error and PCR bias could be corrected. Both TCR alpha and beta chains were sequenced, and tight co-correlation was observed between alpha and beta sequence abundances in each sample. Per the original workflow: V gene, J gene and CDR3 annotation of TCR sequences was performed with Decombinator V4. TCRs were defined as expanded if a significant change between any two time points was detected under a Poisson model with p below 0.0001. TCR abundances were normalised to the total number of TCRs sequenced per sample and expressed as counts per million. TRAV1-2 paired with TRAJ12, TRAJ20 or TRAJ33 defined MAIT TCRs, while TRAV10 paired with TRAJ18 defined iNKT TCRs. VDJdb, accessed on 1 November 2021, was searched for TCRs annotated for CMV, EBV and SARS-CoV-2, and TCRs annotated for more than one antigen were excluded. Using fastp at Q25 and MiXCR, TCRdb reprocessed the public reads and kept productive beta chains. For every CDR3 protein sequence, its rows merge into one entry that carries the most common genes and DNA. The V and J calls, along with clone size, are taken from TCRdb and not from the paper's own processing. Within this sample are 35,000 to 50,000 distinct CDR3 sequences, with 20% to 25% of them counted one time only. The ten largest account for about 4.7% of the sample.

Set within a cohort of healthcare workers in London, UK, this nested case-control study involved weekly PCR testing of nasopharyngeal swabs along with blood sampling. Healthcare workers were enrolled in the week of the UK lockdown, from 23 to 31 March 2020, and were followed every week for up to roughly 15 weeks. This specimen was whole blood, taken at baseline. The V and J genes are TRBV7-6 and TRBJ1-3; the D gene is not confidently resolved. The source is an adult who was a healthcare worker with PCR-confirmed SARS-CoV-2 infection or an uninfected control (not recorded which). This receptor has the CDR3 CASSLSPDTVSGNTIYF. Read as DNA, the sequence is TGTGCCAGCAGCCTTTCCCCCGACACGGTCTCTGGAAACACCATATATTTT.